The source of this TCR beta chain is a study of blood T cell repertoires in COVID-19. Across the study: Donors in the United States, Italy and Spain gave samples during acute or convalescent COVID-19.

Per the original methods: The authors estimated nucleated cell counts from reference gene primer amplification. Clones were read by immunoSEQ multiplex PCR, and TCRdb kept only the in-frame ones, dropping some. V and J calls and clone size are those listed in that table; D and trimming were worked out from the DNA. The top ten hold roughly 3% of the sample, which has 180,000 or so clones, 80% to 85% seen once. CDR1 and CDR2 (germline): KGHSH, LQKENI. The CDR3 is 16 amino acids. V lost 2 bases, J lost 7 bases, and 9 bases stayed unmatched. Sequences were obtained from peripheral blood. The genes are TRBV18 and TRBJ2-7, with 12 bases fitting TRBD1. The receptor's source is a human donor with acute or convalescent COVID-19. The donor label of this sample is uncertain. Here the CDR3 reads CASSPAGRGQGAEQYF. The CDR3 DNA sequence: TGTGCCAGCTCACCAGCTGGTCGGGGACAGGGGGCAGAGCAGTACTTC.